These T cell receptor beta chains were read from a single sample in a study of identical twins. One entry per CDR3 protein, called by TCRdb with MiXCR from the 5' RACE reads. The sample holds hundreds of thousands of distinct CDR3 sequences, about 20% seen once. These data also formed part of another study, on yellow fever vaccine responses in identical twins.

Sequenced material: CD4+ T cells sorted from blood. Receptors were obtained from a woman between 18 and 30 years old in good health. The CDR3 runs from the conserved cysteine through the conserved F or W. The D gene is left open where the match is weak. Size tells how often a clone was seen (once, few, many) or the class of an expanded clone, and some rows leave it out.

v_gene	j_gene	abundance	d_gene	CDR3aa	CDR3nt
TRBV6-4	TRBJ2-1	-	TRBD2	CASSEGAGGPGNEQFF	TGTGCCAGCAGTGAGGGGGCGGGGGGGCCTGGCAATGAGCAGTTCTTC
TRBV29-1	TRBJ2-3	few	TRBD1	CSATPGQGWDTQYF	TGCAGCGCTACTCCGGGACAGGGATGGGATACGCAGTATTTT
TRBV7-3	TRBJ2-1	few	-	CASSPSPYNEQFF	TGTGCCAGCAGCCCGTCCCCCTACAATGAGCAGTTCTTC
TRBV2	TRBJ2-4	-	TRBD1	CASIGQGLAKNIQYF	TGTGCCAGCATTGGACAGGGATTAGCCAAAAACATTCAGTACTTC
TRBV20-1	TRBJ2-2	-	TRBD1	CSAETGESNTGELFF	TGCAGTGCAGAGACAGGGGAATCTAACACCGGGGAGCTGTTTTTT
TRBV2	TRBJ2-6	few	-	CASGELTTIFSGANVLTF	TGTGCCAGCGGGGAGTTAACTACAATCTTCTCTGGGGCCAACGTCCTGACTTTC
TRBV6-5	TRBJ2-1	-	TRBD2	CASSYSKASGSAEQFF	TGTGCCAGCAGTTACTCGAAGGCTAGCGGGAGCGCCGAGCAGTTCTTC
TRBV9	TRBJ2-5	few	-	CASSVAETQYF	TGTGCCAGCAGCGTAGCGGAGACCCAGTACTTC
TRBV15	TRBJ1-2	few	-	CATSRDVQGVGYTF	TGTGCCACCAGCAGAGATGTACAGGGAGTTGGCTACACCTTC
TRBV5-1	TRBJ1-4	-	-	CASSLAGNNEKLFF	TGCGCCAGCAGCTTAGCGGGTAATAATGAAAAACTGTTTTTT
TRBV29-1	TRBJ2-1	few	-	CSVELGGASSYNEQFF	TGCAGCGTTGAGCTAGGGGGTGCTAGCTCCTACAATGAGCAGTTCTTC
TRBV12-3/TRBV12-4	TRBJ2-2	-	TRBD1	CASTRDRVNTGELFF	TGTGCCAGTACTAGGGACAGGGTGAACACCGGGGAGCTGTTTTTT
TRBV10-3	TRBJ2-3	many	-	CAISDQASTDTQYF	TGTGCCATCAGTGACCAGGCTAGCACAGATACGCAGTATTTT
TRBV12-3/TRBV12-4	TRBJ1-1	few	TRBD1	CASSLGRGGTEAFF	TGTGCCAGCAGTTTGGGCAGGGGGGGCACTGAAGCTTTCTTT
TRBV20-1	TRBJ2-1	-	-	CSAYPGGNYNEQFF	TGCAGTGCTTACCCAGGGGGGAACTACAATGAGCAGTTCTTC
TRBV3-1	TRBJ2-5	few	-	CASSQDTVQETQYF	TGTGCCAGCAGCCAAGATACAGTCCAAGAGACCCAGTACTTC
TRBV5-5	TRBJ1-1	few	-	CASSLPQGGIVEAFF	TGTGCCAGCAGCTTGCCGCAGGGAGGAATTGTTGAAGCTTTCTTT
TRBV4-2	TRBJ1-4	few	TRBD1	CASSLNQGQAEKLFF	TGTGCCAGCAGCCTCAACCAGGGACAGGCTGAAAAACTGTTTTTT
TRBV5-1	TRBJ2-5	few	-	CASSSGMRGRVVETQYF	TGCGCCAGCAGCTCCGGAATGAGGGGCCGGGTAGTAGAGACCCAGTACTTC
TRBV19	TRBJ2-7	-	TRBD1	CASSSGQESYEQYF	TGTGCCAGTAGTAGTGGACAGGAATCCTACGAGCAGTACTTC
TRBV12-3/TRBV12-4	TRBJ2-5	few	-	CASSYAILGGTQYF	TGTGCCAGCAGTTATGCCATTCTCGGGGGAACCCAGTACTTC
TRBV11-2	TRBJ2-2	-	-	CASSQGPTPGELFF	TGTGCCAGCAGCCAGGGACCGACACCCGGGGAGCTGTTTTTT
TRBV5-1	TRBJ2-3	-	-	CASSFLVLPDSTDTQYF	TGCGCCAGCAGCTTTCTGGTTCTACCAGACAGCACAGATACGCAGTATTTT
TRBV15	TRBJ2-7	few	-	CATSRGDNSYEQYF	TGTGCCACCAGCAGAGGGGACAACTCCTACGAGCAGTACTTC
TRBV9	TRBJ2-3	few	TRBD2	CASSVGGSGGLGDTQYF	TGTGCCAGCAGCGTAGGAGGGTCGGGGGGGCTCGGAGATACGCAGTATTTT
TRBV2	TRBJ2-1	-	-	CASSMDNEQFF	TGTGCCAGCAGTATGGACAATGAGCAGTTCTTC
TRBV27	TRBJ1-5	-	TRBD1	CASSFLARGSKGNQPQHF	TGTGCCAGCAGTTTCTTGGCCAGGGGGTCCAAAGGCAATCAGCCCCAGCATTTT
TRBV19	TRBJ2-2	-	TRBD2	CASNPRTSSNTGELFF	TGTGCCAGTAATCCCAGGACTAGTTCGAACACCGGGGAGCTGTTTTTT
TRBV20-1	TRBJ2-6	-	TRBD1	CSARETGAGANVLTF	TGCAGTGCTAGAGAGACAGGGGCTGGGGCCAACGTCCTGACTTTC
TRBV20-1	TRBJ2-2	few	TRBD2	CSARPPGGNTGELFF	TGCAGTGCTAGGCCGCCGGGAGGGAACACCGGGGAGCTGTTTTTT
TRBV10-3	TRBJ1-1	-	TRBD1	CATGGANEAFF	TGTGCCACAGGGGGAGCGAATGAAGCTTTCTTT
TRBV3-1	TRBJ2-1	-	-	CASSQVGFYNEQFF	TGTGCCAGCAGCCAAGTGGGGTTCTACAATGAGCAGTTCTTC
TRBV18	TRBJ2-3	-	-	CASRRTVGTDTQYF	TGTGCCAGCCGACGGACCGTGGGCACAGATACGCAGTATTTT
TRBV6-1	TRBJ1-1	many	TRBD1	CASSRTGGGTEAFF	TGTGCCAGCAGTAGGACAGGGGGGGGGACTGAAGCTTTCTTT
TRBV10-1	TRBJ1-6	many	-	CASRPEGAASPLHF	TGCGCCAGCAGGCCTGAAGGGGCGGCATCACCCCTCCACTTT
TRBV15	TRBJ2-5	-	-	CATSRGGGGETQYF	TGTGCCACCAGCAGAGGAGGGGGAGGAGAGACCCAGTACTTC
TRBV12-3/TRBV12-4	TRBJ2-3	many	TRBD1	CASRWDSYTDTQYF	TGTGCCAGCCGTTGGGACAGTTACACAGATACGCAGTATTTT
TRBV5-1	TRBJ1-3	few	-	CASSLSGDRNTIYF	TGCGCCAGCAGCTTGTCGGGGGATCGAAACACCATATATTTT